The rows below give T cell receptor beta chains drawn from one sample of a study of blood T cell repertoires in COVID-19. This table comes from immunoSEQ multiplex PCR, and its TCRdb copy is limited to in-frame clones, with some not included. The sample shows around 500,000 clones, 80% to 90% of them seen only once. Sequencing used PBMCs or T cells enriched from blood (not recorded which). Receptor source: a woman aged 55 to 70 who had recovered from COVID-19. The CDR3 runs from the conserved cysteine through the conserved F or W. D genes are given only for firm matches. Clone size is not always given. Where it is, it says once, few, many or a class for expanded clones.

CDR3aa,CDR3nt,abundance,v_gene,d_gene,j_gene
CASSYLGKGAPDTQYF,TGTGCCAGCAGTTACTTGGGAAAGGGGGCCCCAGATACGCAGTATTTT,once,TRBV6-6,TRBD1,TRBJ2-3
CASSFRGASGNTIYF,TGTGCCAGCAGTTTCAGGGGGGCGAGTGGAAACACCATATATTTT,-,TRBV3-1/TRBV3-2,TRBD1,TRBJ1-3
CASSAQQGANYGYTF,TGTGCCAGCAGCGCCCAACAGGGAGCTAACTATGGCTACACCTTC,-,TRBV9,-,TRBJ1-2
CASSENLGYLFF,TGTGCCAGCAGCGAGAATCTTGGTTATCTGTTTTTT,once,TRBV6-5,-,TRBJ1-4
CASSRRTGLAYEQYF,TGTGCCAGCAGCAGAAGGACAGGACTTGCGTACGAGCAGTACTTC,-,TRBV5-8,TRBD1,TRBJ2-7
CAWSVPGAGEKLFF,TGTGCCTGGAGTGTACCAGGGGCTGGCGAAAAACTGTTTTTT,-,TRBV30,-,TRBJ1-4
CAWSVSRTGGLFF,TGTGCCTGGAGTGTCTCTCGTACAGGGGGATTGTTTTTT,-,TRBV30,TRBD1,TRBJ1-4
CASSLRTGGNTEAFF,TGTGCCAGCAGCTTAAGGACAGGGGGAAACACTGAAGCTTTCTTT,-,TRBV5-5,TRBD1,TRBJ1-1
CASRQGSYGYTF,TGTGCCAGCAGACAGGGGAGCTATGGCTACACCTTC,-,TRBV6-5,TRBD1,TRBJ1-2
CASSLDSHEKLFF,TGTGCCAGCAGCCTGGACAGCCATGAAAAACTGTTTTTT,-,TRBV5-6,-,TRBJ1-4
CAISDGTVFFDTQYF,TGTGCCATCAGTGATGGGACAGTTTTTTTCGATACGCAGTATTTT,few,TRBV10-3,TRBD1,TRBJ2-3
CASSLAIGTGGDEAFF,TGTGCCAGCAGCTTGGCCATAGGGACAGGTGGAGATGAAGCTTTCTTT,-,TRBV5-4,TRBD1,TRBJ1-1
CASSLGEGLYSEAFF,TGTGCCAGCAGCTTGGGAGAGGGTCTGTACTCTGAAGCTTTCTTT,-,TRBV5-6,-,TRBJ1-1
CASSLATQETQYF,TGTGCCAGCAGCTTGGCCACTCAAGAGACCCAGTACTTC,-,TRBV5-4,-,TRBJ2-5
CAIRTTMNTEAFF,TGTGCCATCAGAACTACAATGAACACTGAAGCTTTCTTT,-,TRBV10-3,-,TRBJ1-1
CAWNNKDREVGYTF,TGTGCCTGGAATAATAAGGACAGGGAGGTGGGCTACACCTTC,-,TRBV30,TRBD1,TRBJ1-2
CASSQEAREAQYF,TGTGCCAGCAGCCAAGAGGCCCGGGAGGCGCAGTATTTT,-,TRBV13,TRBD2,TRBJ2-3
CASSLAGLAGGYNEQFF,TGTGCCAGCAGCTTGGCCGGACTAGCGGGGGGGTACAATGAGCAGTTCTTC,-,TRBV5-4,TRBD2,TRBJ2-1
CASSDQGRGTGELFF,TGTGCCAGTAGTGATCAGGGGCGAGGAACCGGGGAGCTGTTTTTT,-,TRBV19,-,TRBJ2-2
CAWRDPTGGSYNEQFF,TGTGCCTGGAGAGATCCGACAGGGGGCTCCTACAATGAGCAGTTCTTC,-,TRBV30,TRBD1,TRBJ2-1
CASSQYRGSYNEQFF,TGTGCCAGCAGCCAATACCGGGGGAGCTACAATGAGCAGTTCTTC,few,TRBV14,-,TRBJ2-1
CAWRRGTGPNQPQHF,TGTGCCTGGAGGCGGGGGACAGGGCCCAATCAGCCCCAGCATTTT,-,TRBV30,TRBD1,TRBJ1-5
CASSLGPGQTNTGELFF,TGCGCCAGCAGCTTGGGGCCGGGACAAACGAACACCGGGGAGCTGTTTTTT,-,TRBV5-1,-,TRBJ2-2
CASSFAGLEGEQYF,TGCGCCAGCAGCTTCGCGGGGCTCGAGGGCGAGCAGTACTTC,-,TRBV5-1,-,TRBJ2-7
CASSEIGDSPLHF,TGTGCCAGCAGTGAAATAGGAGATTCACCCCTCCACTTT,-,TRBV25-1,-,TRBJ1-6
CASSLNRVAEAFF,TGTGCCAGCAGCTTGAACAGGGTTGCTGAAGCTTTCTTT,-,TRBV5-6,-,TRBJ1-1
CASSLKGANEQFF,TGTGCCAGCAGTTTAAAGGGGGCCAATGAGCAGTTCTTC,once,TRBV12-3/TRBV12-4,TRBD1,TRBJ2-1
CASSLGPGGRETQYF,TGTGCCAGCAGCCTCGGCCCGGGGGGGCGGGAGACCCAGTACTTC,-,TRBV9,TRBD2,TRBJ2-5
CASSSGGSSYNEQFF,TGTGCCAGCAGTTCCGGGGGAAGCTCCTACAATGAGCAGTTCTTC,-,TRBV6-2/TRBV6-3,-,TRBJ2-1
CASSTQGWGQPQHF,TGTGCCAGCAGCACTCAGGGCTGGGGTCAGCCCCAGCATTTT,-,TRBV6-5,-,TRBJ1-5
CASSPGGLSYNEQFF,TGCGCCAGCAGCCCGGGGGGGCTATCCTACAATGAGCAGTTCTTC,-,TRBV5-1,TRBD2,TRBJ2-1
CASSLKQGWGPEAFF,TGTGCCAGCAGCTTAAAACAGGGTTGGGGGCCTGAAGCTTTCTTT,-,TRBV7-8,-,TRBJ1-1
CASSLGTSGVTDTQYF,TGTGCCAGCAGCTTAGGTACTAGCGGGGTCACAGATACGCAGTATTTT,-,TRBV7-2,TRBD2,TRBJ2-3
CASSGSQGAHSPLHF,TGTGCCAGCAGTGGGAGTCAGGGGGCGCACTCACCCCTCCACTTT,-,TRBV28,TRBD1,TRBJ1-6
CASSIGLAEQFF,TGTGCCAGTAGTATCGGACTAGCGGAACAGTTCTTC,-,TRBV19,TRBD2,TRBJ2-1
CASSLNSRQSTDTQYF,TGTGCCAGCAGCTTAAACTCGCGGCAAAGCACAGATACGCAGTATTTT,few,TRBV7-2,-,TRBJ2-3
CASSPLAWSGNEQFF,TGTGCCAGCTCACCACTTGCGTGGTCGGGCAATGAGCAGTTCTTC,-,TRBV18,-,TRBJ2-1
CASSLGQPISGNTIYF,TGTGCCAGCAGTTTAGGGCAGCCTATCTCTGGAAACACCATATATTTT,once,TRBV28,-,TRBJ1-3
CASSLQGAGNQPQHF,TGCGCCAGCAGCTTACAGGGGGCTGGCAATCAGCCCCAGCATTTT,many,TRBV5-1,TRBD1,TRBJ1-5
CASSIEGSLGEAFF,TGTGCCAGTAGTATTGAAGGGAGCCTTGGGGAAGCTTTCTTT,-,TRBV19,-,TRBJ1-1
CAWSGLPGELFF,TGTGCCTGGAGTGGTCTACCCGGGGAGCTGTTTTTT,once,TRBV30,-,TRBJ2-2
CASSYLGGSNQPQHF,TGTGCCAGCAGTTACTTGGGGGGTAGCAATCAGCCCCAGCATTTT,-,TRBV6-5,-,TRBJ1-5